Listed below are T cell receptor beta chains from one sample, sequenced in a study of blood T cell repertoires in COVID-19. Data came from immunoSEQ multiplex PCR; TCRdb stores just in-frame clones and leaves some out. The table lists around 500,000 clones, approximately 83% of them singletons. Sequencing was carried out using peripheral blood. These receptors were taken from a human donor in a cohort sampled during active COVID-19. CDR3s include the opening cysteine and the closing phenylalanine or tryptophan. The D gene is left open where the match is weak. Expanded clones are given a class, and other clones once, few, many or no size at all.

v_call: TRBV24-1
clone_size: -
cdr3_length: 15
d_call: TRBD1
j_call: TRBJ2-3
cdr3_nt: TGTGCCACCAGTGATACGACAGGGGGCACAGATACGCAGTATTTT
cdr3_aa: CATSDTTGGTDTQYF

v_call: TRBV19
clone_size: -
cdr3_length: 13
d_call: -
j_call: TRBJ2-5
cdr3_nt: TGTGCCAGTAATCAGGGTCGGCAAGAGACCCAGTACTTC
cdr3_aa: CASNQGRQETQYF

v_call: TRBV9
clone_size: -
cdr3_length: 16
d_call: -
j_call: TRBJ2-3
cdr3_nt: TGTGCCAGCAGCGAAGGGGTAGCTTGGGGTGTGGATACGCAGTATTTT
cdr3_aa: CASSEGVAWGVDTQYF

v_call: TRBV6-1
clone_size: -
cdr3_length: 14
d_call: -
j_call: TRBJ2-1
cdr3_nt: TGTGCCAGCAGTGAAATAGGGGGGGGAGGTGAGCAGTTCTTC
cdr3_aa: CASSEIGGGGEQFF

v_call: TRBV24-1
clone_size: -
cdr3_length: 15
d_call: TRBD1
j_call: TRBJ2-5
cdr3_nt: TGTGCCACCAGTGATTCCGGGACAGGGGATAAGACCCAGTACTTC
cdr3_aa: CATSDSGTGDKTQYF

v_call: TRBV3-1/TRBV3-2
clone_size: -
cdr3_length: 16
d_call: -
j_call: TRBJ2-3
cdr3_nt: TGTGCCAGCAGCCAATCAAACAAGAACCCCACAGATACGCAGTATTTT
cdr3_aa: CASSQSNKNPTDTQYF

v_call: TRBV19
clone_size: -
cdr3_length: 15
d_call: TRBD2
j_call: TRBJ2-5
cdr3_nt: TGTGCCAGTAGCGGGGGACTAGCGGGAGGTGAGACCCAGTACTTC
cdr3_aa: CASSGGLAGGETQYF

v_call: TRBV6-5
clone_size: -
cdr3_length: 13
d_call: -
j_call: TRBJ1-6
cdr3_nt: TGTGCCAGCAGGCGCTTCCAGGGATCACCCCTCCACTTT
cdr3_aa: CASRRFQGSPLHF

v_call: TRBV5-4
clone_size: -
cdr3_length: 13
d_call: -
j_call: TRBJ2-1
cdr3_nt: TGTGCCAGCAGCTCCTACTACCACAATGAGCAGTTCTTC
cdr3_aa: CASSSYYHNEQFF

v_call: TRBV11-1
clone_size: once
cdr3_length: 14
d_call: TRBD1
j_call: TRBJ2-2
cdr3_nt: TGTGCCAGCAACAGGGGAAGTAACACCGGGGAGCTGTTTTTT
cdr3_aa: CASNRGSNTGELFF

v_call: TRBV30
clone_size: -
cdr3_length: 15
d_call: -
j_call: TRBJ1-1
cdr3_nt: TGTGCCTGGAGTCCAGATTGGGGGGGGAGGACTGAAGCTTTCTTT
cdr3_aa: CAWSPDWGGRTEAFF

v_call: TRBV21-1
clone_size: once
cdr3_length: 15
d_call: -
j_call: TRBJ1-2
cdr3_nt: TGTGCCAGCAGCAGAGGTACAGGGGGCATCTATGGCTACACCTTC
cdr3_aa: CASSRGTGGIYGYTF